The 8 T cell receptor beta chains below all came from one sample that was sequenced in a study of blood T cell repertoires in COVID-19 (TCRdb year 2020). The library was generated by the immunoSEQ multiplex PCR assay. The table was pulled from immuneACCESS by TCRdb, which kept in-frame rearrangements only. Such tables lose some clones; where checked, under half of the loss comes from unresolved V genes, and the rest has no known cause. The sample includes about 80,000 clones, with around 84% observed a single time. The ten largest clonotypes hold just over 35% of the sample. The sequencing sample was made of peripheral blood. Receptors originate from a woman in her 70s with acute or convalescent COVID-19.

The CDR3 protein is CATSGSGTDTQYF. The CDR3 DNA sequence: TGTGCCACAAGCGGGTCAGGGACAGATACGCAGTATTTT. This sequence joins TRBV7-3 and TRBJ2-3; tentative D call: TRBD2 (6 bases). Germline CDR1 reads SGHTA; CDR2 reads FQGTGA. Trimming cost V 10 bases and J 3 bases, with 14 bases left between them. The CDR3 covers 13 residues.

The CDR3 protein is CASSGSSGRGYNEQFF. For the CDR3, the DNA is TGTGCCAGCAGTGGGTCTAGCGGGAGGGGGTACAATGAGCAGTTCTTC. The chain carries TRBV6-1 and TRBJ2-1, with 12 bases fitting TRBD2. The V gene end was trimmed by 4 bases and the J gene end by 4 bases; junction bases not matched to a gene: 5. The CDR3 contains 16 residues. From germline, CDR1 is MNHNS and CDR2 SASEGT.

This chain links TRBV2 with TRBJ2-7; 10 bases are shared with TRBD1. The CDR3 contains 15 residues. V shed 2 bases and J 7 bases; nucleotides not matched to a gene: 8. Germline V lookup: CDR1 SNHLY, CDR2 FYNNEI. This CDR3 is CASSELGQGMGEQYF. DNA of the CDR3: TGTGCCAGCAGTGAATTGGGACAGGGGATGGGGGAGCAGTACTTC.

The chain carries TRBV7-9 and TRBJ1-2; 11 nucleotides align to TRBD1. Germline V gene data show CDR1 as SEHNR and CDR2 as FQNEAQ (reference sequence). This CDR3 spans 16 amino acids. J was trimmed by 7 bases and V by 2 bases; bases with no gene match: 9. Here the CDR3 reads CASSLPSGQGALGYTF. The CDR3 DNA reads TGTGCCAGCAGCTTACCGTCAGGACAGGGGGCGCTTGGCTACACCTTC.

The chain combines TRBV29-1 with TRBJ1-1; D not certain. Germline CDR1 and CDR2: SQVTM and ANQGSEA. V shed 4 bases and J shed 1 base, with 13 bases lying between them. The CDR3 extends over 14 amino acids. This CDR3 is CSVGGSPTNTEAFF. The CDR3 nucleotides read TGCAGCGTTGGAGGGTCCCCCACGAACACTGAAGCTTTCTTT.

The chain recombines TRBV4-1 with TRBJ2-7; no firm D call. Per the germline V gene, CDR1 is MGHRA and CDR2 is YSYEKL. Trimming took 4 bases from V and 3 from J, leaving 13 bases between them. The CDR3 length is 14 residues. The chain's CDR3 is CASSPSPVSYEQYF. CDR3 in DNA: TGCGCCAGCAGCCCCTCCCCAGTAAGCTACGAGCAGTACTTC.

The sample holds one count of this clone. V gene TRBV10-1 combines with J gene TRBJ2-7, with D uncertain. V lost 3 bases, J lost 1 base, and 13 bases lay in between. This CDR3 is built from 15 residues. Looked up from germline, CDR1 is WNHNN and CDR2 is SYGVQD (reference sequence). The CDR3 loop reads CASSDPRRSSYEQYF. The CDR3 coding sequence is TGCGCCAGCAGTGATCCGCGGAGATCTTCCTACGAGCAGTACTTC.

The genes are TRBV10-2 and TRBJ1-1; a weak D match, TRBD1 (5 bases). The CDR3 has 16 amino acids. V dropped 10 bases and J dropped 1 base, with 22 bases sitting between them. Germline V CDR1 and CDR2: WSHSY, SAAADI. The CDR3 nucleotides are TGCGCCACCAATGCGGGGGGAGCCAGACAGAACACTGAAGCTTTCTTT. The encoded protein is CATNAGGARQNTEAFF.